This T cell receptor beta chain appears in the sequencing data of a study of blood T cell dynamics during melanoma immunotherapy (TCRdb year 2020). Describing the broader study: Patients had metastatic melanoma and received first-line pembrolizumab or nivolumab plus ipilimumab as standard of care in the United Kingdom. To identify early correlates of response, the study profiled peripheral T cell receptor repertoires in patients with metastatic melanoma before and after one cycle of checkpoint inhibitor therapy. Consecutive patients formed a training cohort, and a further independent group of patients from the same centre was pooled into an external validation set. The research as a whole found: Whether the T cell clones behind the repertoire changes were melanoma-specific or instead reflected general immune activation was something the study could not determine. A bifurcated reorganization of the PBMC repertoire at W3, with increased clonality or increased diversity, was observed in patients who later achieved disease control, unlike in progressors. The relatively small sample size was acknowledged as a potential limitation on generalization of the results.

With respect to this clone: The antigen it recognizes is unknown. Within one base of it there is no much larger clone, and no base qualities were kept.

V and J are truncated by 5 bases and 3 bases respectively, leaving an intervening sequence of 13 bases. There are 15 amino acids in the CDR3, from cysteine to phenylalanine inclusive. Kept here is only the CDR3 DNA, which spans 45 bases and is read in frame from base 1. Looking up the germline V gene yields CDR1 LGHNA and CDR2 YNFKEQ. Every bulk PBMC sample had a fixed 350 ng of DNA loaded. TCR beta CDR3 sequences were amplified from genomic DNA using the immunoSEQ TCRb Assay kit according to manufacturer instructions. The KAPA Library Quantification Kit for Illumina platforms was used to quantify the pooled libraries by qPCR. Pooled libraries were clustered at 0.6-1.1 pM and sequenced on an Illumina NextSeq 500. The original pipeline was this. Analysis of the TCR data relied on immunoSEQ ANALYZER and the R LymphoSeq package. A rearrangement efficiency score was calculated as productive divided by the sum of productive and non-productive CDR3 sequences. Within each patient, timepoints were compared pairwise for clonality, measured with the Gini coefficient, and for diversity, measured with the Renyi index at alpha=1. Clonal relatedness, based on an edit distance of 3, and repertoire similarity, based on the Bhattacharyya coefficient, were both computed in LymphoSeq. Linear discriminant analysis on week-3 changes in clonality and diversity was built with the R MASS and caret packages to classify response. Not all clones reach the TCRdb copy of this immuneACCESS table, which keeps in-frame sequences only. Checked studies attribute under half of the gap to unresolved V genes and leave the rest unexplained. That table is the source of V, J and clone size, and D and trimming were worked out from the DNA. This sample gives over 15,000 clones in total; around 83% of them show up just once. The top ten constitute under 9% of the sample.

This specimen's time point label, interpreted: pre-treatment baseline. Blood was sampled before treatment (T0) and at week 3 (W3), after the first cycle of checkpoint blockade. Except for two patients with rapid clinical progression, response was assessed 12 weeks after the first infusion by RECIST 1.1; disease control meant complete response, partial response or stable disease. Patients were excluded for prior systemic cancer treatment, concomitant immunosuppressant therapy or synchronous other active malignancies. Both bulk PBMC and plasma cell-free DNA were sequenced for TCR beta so that circulating cells and T cell turnover could be tracked. Lymphoprep and SepMate tubes were used to isolate PBMC from blood, and red cell lysis was then performed. QIAamp DNA Blood Mini kits were used to extract DNA from PBMC and from sorted T cell subsets.

This TCR derives from a human donor with melanoma. Sequencing used blood, obtained from a patient treated with checkpoint blockade. The V gene is TRBV4-2 and the J gene is TRBJ2-2; the D gene cannot be named for sure. For the CDR3, the sequence is CASSEETGDTGELFF. The DNA sequence follows: TGTGCCAGCAGCGAGGAGACTGGGGACACCGGGGAGCTGTTTTTT.